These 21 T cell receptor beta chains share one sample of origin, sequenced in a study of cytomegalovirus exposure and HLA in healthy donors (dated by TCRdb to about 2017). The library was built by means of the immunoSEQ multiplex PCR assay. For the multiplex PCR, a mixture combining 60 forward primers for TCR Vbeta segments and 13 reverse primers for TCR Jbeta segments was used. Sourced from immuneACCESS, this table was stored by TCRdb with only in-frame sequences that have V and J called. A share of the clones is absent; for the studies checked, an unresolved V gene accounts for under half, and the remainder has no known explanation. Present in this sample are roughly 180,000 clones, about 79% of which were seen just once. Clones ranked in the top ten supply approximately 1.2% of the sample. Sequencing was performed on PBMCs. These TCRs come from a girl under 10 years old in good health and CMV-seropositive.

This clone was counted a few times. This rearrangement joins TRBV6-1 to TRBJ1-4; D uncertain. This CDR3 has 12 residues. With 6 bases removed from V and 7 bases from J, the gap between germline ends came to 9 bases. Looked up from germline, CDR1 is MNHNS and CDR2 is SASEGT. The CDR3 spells CASSRNGEKLFF. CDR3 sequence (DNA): TGTGCCAGCAGCCGAAACGGTGAAAAACTGTTTTTT.

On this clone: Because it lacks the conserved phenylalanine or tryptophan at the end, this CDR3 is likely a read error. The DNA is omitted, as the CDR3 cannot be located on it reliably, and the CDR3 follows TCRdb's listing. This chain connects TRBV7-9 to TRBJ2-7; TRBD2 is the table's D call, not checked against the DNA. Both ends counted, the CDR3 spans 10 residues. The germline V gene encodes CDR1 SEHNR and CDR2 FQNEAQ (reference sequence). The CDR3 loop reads CASSLRMVIG.

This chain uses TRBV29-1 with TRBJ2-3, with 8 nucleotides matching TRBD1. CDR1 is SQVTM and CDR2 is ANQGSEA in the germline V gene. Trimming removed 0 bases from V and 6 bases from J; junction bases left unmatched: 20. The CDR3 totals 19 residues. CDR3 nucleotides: TGCAGCGTTGAAGATATGGGACAGGTCCCGAGCTATAGGCTGGATACGCAGTATTTT. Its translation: CSVEDMGQVPSYRLDTQYF.

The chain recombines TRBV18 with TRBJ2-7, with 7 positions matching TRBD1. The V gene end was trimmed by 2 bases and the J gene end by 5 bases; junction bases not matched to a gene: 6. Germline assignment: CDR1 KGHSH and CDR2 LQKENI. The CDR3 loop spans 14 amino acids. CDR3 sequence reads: CASSPRTGGDEQYF. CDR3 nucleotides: TGTGCCAGCTCACCAAGGACAGGTGGGGACGAGCAGTACTTC.

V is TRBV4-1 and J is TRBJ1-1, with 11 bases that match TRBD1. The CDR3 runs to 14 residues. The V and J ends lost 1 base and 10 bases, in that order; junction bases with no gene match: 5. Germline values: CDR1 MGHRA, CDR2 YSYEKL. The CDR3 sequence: CASSQVGTGGSAFF. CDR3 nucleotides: TGCGCCAGCAGCCAAGTAGGGACAGGGGGTTCAGCTTTCTTT.

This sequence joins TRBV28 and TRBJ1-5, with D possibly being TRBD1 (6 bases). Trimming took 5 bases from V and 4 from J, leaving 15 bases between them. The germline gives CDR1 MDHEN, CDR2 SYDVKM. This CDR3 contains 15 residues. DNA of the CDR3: TGTGCCAGCAGTCAGGGGAGAGTTGGAAATCAGCCCCAGCATTTT. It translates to CASSQGRVGNQPQHF.

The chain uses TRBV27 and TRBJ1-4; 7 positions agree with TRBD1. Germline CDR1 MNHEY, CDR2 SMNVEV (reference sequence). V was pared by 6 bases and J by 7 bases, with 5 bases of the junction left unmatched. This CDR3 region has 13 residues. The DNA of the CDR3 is TGTGCCAGCAGCTTCAGGACAGGTGAAAAACTGTTTTTT. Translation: CASSFRTGEKLFF.

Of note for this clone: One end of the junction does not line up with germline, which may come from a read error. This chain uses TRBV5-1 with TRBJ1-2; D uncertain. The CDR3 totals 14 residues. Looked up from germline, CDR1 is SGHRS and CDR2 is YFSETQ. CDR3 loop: CAGSLGLLNYGYTF. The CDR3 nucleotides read TGCGCCGGCAGCTTGGGTCTACTTAACTATGGCTACACCTTC.

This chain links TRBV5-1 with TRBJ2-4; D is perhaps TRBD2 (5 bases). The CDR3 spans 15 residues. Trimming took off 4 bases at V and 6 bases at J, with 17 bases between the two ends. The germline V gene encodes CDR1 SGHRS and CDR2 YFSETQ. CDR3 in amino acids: CASSVMTGNVNIQYF. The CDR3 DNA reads TGCGCCAGCAGCGTCATGACGGGGAACGTAAACATTCAGTACTTC.

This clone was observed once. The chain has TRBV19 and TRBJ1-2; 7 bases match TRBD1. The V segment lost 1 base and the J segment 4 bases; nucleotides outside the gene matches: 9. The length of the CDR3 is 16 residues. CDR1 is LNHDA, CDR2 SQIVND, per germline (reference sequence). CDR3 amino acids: CASSIAGTATIYGYTF. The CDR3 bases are TGTGCCAGTAGTATAGCAGGGACAGCGACCATCTATGGCTACACCTTC.

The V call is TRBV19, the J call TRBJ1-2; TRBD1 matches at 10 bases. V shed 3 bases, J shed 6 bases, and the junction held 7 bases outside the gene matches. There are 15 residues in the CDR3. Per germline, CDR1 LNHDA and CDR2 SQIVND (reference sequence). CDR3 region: CASSMEGTGVNGYTF. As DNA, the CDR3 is TGTGCCAGTAGTATGGAAGGGACAGGGGTCAATGGCTACACCTTC. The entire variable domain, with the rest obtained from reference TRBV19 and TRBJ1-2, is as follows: DGGITQSPKYLFRKEGQNVTLSCEQNLNHDAMYWYRQDPGQGLRLIYYSQIVNDFQKGDIAEGYSVSREKKESFPLTVTSAQKNPTAFYLCASSMEGTGVNGYTFGSGTRLTVV.

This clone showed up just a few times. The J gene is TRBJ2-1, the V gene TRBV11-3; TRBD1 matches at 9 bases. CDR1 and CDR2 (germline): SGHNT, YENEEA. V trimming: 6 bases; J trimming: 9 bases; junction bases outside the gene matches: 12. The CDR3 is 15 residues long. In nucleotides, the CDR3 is TGTGCCAGCAGTAAAGGGACAGGGTGGCACAGTGAGCAGTTCTTC. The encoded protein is CASSKGTGWHSEQFF.

The CDR3: CASSPVPGTSGTIYEQYF. In DNA, the CDR3 is TGTGCCAGCAGCCCCGTACCCGGGACTAGCGGTACAATATACGAGCAGTACTTC. The chain uses TRBV13 and TRBJ2-7, with 11 bases aligning to TRBD2. V lost 5 bases, J lost 4 bases, and 16 bases stayed unmatched. Germline V CDR1 and CDR2: PRHDT, FYEKMQ (reference sequence). The CDR3 covers 18 residues.

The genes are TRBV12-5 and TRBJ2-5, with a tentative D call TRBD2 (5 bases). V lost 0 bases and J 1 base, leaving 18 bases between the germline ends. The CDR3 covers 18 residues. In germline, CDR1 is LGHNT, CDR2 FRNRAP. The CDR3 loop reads CASGLVPLARTFQETQYF. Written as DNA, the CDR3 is TGTGCTAGTGGTTTGGTCCCTTTAGCGAGGACTTTCCAAGAGACCCAGTACTTC.

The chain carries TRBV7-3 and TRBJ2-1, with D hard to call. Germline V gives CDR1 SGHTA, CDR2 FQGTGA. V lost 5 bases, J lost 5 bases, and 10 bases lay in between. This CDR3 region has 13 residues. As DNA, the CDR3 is TGTGCCAGCAGCGCAAGCGTTGACAATGAGCAGTTCTTC. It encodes CASSASVDNEQFF.

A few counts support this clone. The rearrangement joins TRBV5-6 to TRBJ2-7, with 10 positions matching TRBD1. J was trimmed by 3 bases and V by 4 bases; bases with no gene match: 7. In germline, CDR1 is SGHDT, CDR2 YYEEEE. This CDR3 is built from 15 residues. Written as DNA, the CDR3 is TGTGCCAGCAGCCCTCTGGGGACAGGGGACTACGAGCAGTACTTC. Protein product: CASSPLGTGDYEQYF.

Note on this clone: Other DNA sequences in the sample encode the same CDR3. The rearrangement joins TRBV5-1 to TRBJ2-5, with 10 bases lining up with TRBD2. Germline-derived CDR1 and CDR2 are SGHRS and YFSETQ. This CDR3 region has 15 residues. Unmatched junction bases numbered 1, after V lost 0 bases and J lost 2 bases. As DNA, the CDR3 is TGCGCCAGCAGCTTGGGACTAGCGGGTCAAGAGACCCAGTACTTC. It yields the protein CASSLGLAGQETQYF.

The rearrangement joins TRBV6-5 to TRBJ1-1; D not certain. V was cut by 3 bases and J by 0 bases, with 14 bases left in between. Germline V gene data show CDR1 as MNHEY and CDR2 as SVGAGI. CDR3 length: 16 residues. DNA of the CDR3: TGTGCCAGCAGTTATGGAAGCGACGGCTTGAACACTGAAGCTTTCTTT. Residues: CASSYGSDGLNTEAFF.

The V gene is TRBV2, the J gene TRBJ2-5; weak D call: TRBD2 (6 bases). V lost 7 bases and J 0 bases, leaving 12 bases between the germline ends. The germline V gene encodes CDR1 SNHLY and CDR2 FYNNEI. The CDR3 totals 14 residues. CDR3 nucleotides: TGTGCCAGCAACCGCGGAGGGTACCAAGAGACCCAGTACTTC. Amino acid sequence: CASNRGGYQETQYF.

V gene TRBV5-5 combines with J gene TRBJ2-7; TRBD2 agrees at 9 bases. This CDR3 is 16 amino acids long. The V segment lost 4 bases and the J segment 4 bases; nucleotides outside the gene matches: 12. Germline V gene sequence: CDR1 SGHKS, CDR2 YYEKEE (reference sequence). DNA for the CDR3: TGTGCCAGCAGCCCGAGGGGAGGGCTAGCGGGATACGAGCAGTACTTC. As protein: CASSPRGGLAGYEQYF.

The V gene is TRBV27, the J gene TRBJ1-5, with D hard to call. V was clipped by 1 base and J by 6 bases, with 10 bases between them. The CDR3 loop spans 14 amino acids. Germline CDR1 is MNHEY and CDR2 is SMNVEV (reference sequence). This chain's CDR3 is CASSLYGLGQPQHF. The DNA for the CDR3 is TGTGCCAGCAGTTTATACGGGTTGGGTCAGCCCCAGCATTTT.